This T cell receptor beta chain stems from a study of blood T cell repertoires in COVID-19 (dated by TCRdb to 2020 to 2022). In the study overall: Samples covering the acute and convalescent phases of COVID-19 were provided by collaborators in the United States, Italy and Spain. The prospective study material was composed of cDNA or gDNA derived from T cells, B-cell-depleted T cells, or PBMCs. The dataset comprised deeply sampled blood TCRbeta repertoires from subjects exposed to, actively infected with, or recovered from COVID-19. The repertoires were released in a freely available public database meant as a resource for research on the immune response to SARS-CoV-2. Samples came from the ongoing ImmuneRACE study (first 160 participants) plus 1,254 subjects from 6 global collaborators. Nearly every sample came with metadata listing a de-identified subject ID, COVID-19 status, age in years and sex. Where available, HLA class I and class II types were obtained from metadata supplied by the sample provider rather than from assay-based typing. Here is what the overall study found, with its caveats: Clinical and demographic metadata were provided uncurated, with the amount varying by source and participant.

Comments on this clone: Its antigen is currently not known. No base quality information exists; no much larger clone differs at one position.

Samples from volunteer blood donors who had recovered from COVID-19 were contributed by a second Seattle source. Collaborating institutions collected whole blood in K2EDTA tubes following their own protocols. Collaborator samples were shipped for TCRbeta analysis as frozen whole blood, isolated PBMCs, or DNA extracted from either sample type. Inclusive of the bounding cysteine and phenylalanine, the CDR3 is 17 residues long. The kept DNA is CDR3 alone, 51 bases in frame from the first base. Germline trimming amounts to 3 bases on V and 3 bases on J, with 6 as the count of junction bases outside the gene matches. As encoded in the germline V gene (reference sequence), CDR1 is LNHDA while CDR2 is SQIVND. TCRbeta CDR3 regions were amplified from genomic DNA using the immunoSEQ Assay, a bias-controlled multiplex PCR. The authors processed their data as follows. The number of nucleated cells in each sample was estimated from the amplification of reference gene primers within the assay. Sequence reads were collapsed and filtered to measure the absolute abundance of every unique TCRbeta CDR3 rearrangement. For each sample, productive Simpson clonality was calculated as the square root of Simpson's diversity index across productive rearrangements. TCRdb retrieved this table from immuneACCESS and kept in-frame rearrangements only. Not all clones are present; in checked studies, unresolved V genes account for under half, and no reason is known for the remainder. That table furnishes V, J and clone size, whereas the DNA furnished D and trimming. The sample table records 150,000 to 200,000 clones; approximately 84% of these occur just once. The top ten clones comprise about 8% of the sample.

The chain employs TRBV19 and TRBJ2-2; 11 bases in the junction line up with TRBD2. The clonotype comes from a man in his forties or fifties who had recovered from COVID-19. Sequenced material: peripheral blood. The nucleotides read TGTGCCAGTAGTATGGGTACTAGCGGGGGTCACACCGGGGAGCTGTTTTTT. This is translated as CASSMGTSGGHTGELFF.